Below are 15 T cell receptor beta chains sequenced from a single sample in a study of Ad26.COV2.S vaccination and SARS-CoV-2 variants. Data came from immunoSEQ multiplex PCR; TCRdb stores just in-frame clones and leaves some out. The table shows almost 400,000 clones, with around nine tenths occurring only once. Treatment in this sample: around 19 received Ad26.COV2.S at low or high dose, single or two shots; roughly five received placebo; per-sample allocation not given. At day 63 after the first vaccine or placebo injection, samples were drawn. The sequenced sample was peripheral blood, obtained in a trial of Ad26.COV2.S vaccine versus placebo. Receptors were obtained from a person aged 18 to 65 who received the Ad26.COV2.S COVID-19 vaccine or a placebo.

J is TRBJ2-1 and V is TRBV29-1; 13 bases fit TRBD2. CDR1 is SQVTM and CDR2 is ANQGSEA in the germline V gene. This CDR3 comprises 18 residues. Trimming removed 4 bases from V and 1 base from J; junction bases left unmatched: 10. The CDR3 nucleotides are TGCAGCGTTGCTCAACTAGCGGGAGGGCCATTATCCTACAATGAGCAGTTCTTC. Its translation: CSVAQLAGGPLSYNEQFF.

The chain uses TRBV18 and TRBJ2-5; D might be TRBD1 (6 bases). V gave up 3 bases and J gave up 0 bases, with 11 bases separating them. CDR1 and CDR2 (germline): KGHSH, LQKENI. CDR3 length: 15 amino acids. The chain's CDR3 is CASSPTTGNQETQYF. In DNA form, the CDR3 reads TGTGCCAGCTCACCCACGACAGGCAACCAAGAGACCCAGTACTTC.

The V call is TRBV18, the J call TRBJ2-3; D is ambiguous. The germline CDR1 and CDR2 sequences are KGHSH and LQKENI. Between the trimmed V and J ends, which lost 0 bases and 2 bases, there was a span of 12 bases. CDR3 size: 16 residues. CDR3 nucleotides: TGTGCCAGCTCACCACCGGGCCGCTCCCTCACAGATACGCAGTATTTT. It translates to CASSPPGRSLTDTQYF.

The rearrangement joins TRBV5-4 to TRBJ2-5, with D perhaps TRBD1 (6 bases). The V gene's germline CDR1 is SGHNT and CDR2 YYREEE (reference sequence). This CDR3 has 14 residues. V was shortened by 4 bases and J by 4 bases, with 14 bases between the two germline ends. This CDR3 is CASSPEQGAETQYF. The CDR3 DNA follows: TGTGCCAGCAGCCCTGAACAGGGCGCAGAGACCCAGTACTTC.

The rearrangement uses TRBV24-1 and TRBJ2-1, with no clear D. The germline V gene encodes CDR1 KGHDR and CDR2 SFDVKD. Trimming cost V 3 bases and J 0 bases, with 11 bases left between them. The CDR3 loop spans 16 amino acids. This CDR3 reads CATSDASPGSYNEQFF. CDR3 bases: TGTGCCACCAGTGATGCTAGTCCCGGCTCCTACAATGAGCAGTTCTTC.

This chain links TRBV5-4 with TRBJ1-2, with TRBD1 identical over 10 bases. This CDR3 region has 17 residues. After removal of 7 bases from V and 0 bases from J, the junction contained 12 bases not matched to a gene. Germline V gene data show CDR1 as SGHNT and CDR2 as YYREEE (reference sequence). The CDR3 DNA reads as TGTGCCAGCTCATGGGGGGGACAGGGGCGGACTAACTATGGCTACACCTTC. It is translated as CASSWGGQGRTNYGYTF. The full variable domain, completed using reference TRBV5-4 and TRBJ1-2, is ETGVTQSPTHLIKTRGQQVTLRCSSQSGHNTVSWYQQALGQGPQFIFQYYREEENGRGNFPPRFSGLQFPNYSSELNVNALELDDSALYLCASSWGGQGRTNYGYTFGSGTRLTVV.

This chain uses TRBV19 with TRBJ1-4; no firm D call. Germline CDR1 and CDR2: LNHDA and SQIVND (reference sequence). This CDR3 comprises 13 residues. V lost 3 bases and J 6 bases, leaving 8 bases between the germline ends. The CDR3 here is CASSMAEHEKLFF. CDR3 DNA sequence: TGTGCCAGTAGTATGGCAGAGCATGAAAAACTGTTTTTT.

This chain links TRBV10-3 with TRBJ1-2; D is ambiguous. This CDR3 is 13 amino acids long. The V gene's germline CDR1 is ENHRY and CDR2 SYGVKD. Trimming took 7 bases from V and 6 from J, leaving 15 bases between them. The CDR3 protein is CAITHVRGDGYTF. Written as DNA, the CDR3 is TGTGCCATCACCCATGTGCGGGGAGATGGCTACACCTTC.

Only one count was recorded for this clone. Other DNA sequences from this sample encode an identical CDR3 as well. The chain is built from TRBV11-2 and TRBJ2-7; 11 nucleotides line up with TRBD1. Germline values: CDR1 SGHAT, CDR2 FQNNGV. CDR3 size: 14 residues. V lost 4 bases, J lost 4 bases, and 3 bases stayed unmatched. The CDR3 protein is CASSWGQGVYEQYF. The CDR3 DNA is TGTGCCAGCAGCTGGGGACAGGGGGTATACGAGCAGTACTTC.

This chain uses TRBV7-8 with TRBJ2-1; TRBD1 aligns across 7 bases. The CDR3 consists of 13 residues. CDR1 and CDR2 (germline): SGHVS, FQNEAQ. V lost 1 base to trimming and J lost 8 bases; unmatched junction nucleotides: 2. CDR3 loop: CASSLVRGHEQFF. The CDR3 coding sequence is TGTGCCAGCAGCTTAGTAAGGGGGCATGAGCAGTTCTTC.

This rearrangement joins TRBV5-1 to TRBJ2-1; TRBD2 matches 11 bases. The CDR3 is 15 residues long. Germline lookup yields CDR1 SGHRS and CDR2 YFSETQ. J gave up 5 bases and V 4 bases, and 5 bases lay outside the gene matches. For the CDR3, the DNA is TGCGCCAGCAGCCGACTAGCGGGATTCCACAATGAGCAGTTCTTC. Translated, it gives CASSRLAGFHNEQFF.

CDR3 amino acids: CASSPGGHSYEQYF. CDR3 nucleotide sequence: TGTGCCAGTAGTCCCGGGGGACACTCCTACGAGCAGTACTTC. The V call is TRBV19, the J call TRBJ2-7; the D call may be TRBD1 or TRBD2 (6 bases each). With 5 bases removed from V and 0 bases from J, the gap between germline ends came to 11 bases. CDR3 length: 14 amino acids. Germline lookup yields CDR1 LNHDA and CDR2 SQIVND (reference sequence).

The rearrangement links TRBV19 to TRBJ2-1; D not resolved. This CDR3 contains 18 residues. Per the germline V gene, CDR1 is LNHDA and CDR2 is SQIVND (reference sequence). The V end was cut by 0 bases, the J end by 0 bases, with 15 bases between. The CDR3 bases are TGTGCCAGTAGTATAGAGGCCAGCATAGGTCACTCCTACAATGAGCAGTTCTTC. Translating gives CASSIEASIGHSYNEQFF.

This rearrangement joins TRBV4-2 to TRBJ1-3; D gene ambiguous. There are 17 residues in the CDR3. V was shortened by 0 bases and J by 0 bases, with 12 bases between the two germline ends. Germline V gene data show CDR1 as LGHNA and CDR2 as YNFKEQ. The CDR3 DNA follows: TGTGCCAGCAGCCAAGATTACTCCTTAAGCTCTGGAAACACCATATATTTT. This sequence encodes CASSQDYSLSSGNTIYF.

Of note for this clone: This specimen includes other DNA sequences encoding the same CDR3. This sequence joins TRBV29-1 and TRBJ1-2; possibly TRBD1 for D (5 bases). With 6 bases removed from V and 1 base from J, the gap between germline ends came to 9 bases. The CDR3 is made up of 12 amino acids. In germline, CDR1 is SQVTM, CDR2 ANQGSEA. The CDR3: CSVDDSNYGYTF. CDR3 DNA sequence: TGCAGCGTCGATGACAGTAACTATGGCTACACCTTC.